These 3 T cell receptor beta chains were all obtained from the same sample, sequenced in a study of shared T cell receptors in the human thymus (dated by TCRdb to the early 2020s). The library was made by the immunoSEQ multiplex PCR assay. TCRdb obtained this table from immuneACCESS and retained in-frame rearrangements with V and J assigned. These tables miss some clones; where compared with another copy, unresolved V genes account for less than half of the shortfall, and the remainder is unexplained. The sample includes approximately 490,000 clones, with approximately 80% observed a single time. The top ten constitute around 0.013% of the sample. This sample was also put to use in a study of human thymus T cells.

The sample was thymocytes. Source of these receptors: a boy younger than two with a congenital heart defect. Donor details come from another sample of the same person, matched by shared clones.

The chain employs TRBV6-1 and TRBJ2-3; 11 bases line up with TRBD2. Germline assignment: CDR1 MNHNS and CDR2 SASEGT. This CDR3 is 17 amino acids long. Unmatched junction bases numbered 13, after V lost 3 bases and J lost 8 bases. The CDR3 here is CASSDPLAGGPGATQYF. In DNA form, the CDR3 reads TGTGCCAGCAGTGACCCTTTAGCGGGAGGGCCAGGGGCTACGCAGTATTTT.

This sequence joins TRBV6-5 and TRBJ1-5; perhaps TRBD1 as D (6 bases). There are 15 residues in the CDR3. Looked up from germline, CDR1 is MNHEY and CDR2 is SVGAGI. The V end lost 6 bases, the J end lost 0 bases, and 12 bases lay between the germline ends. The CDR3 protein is CASRDSRYSNQPQHF. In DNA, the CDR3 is TGTGCCAGCAGGGACAGCAGATATAGCAATCAGCCCCAGCATTTT.

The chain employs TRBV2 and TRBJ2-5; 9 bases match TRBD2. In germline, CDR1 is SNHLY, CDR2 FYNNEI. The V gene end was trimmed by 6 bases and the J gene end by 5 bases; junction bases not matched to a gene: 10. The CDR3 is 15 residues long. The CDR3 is CASSPRREGRETQYF. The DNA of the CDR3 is TGTGCCAGCAGCCCCAGGCGGGAGGGCCGGGAGACCCAGTACTTC.